The clone carrying this TCR beta chain occurred once. Its antigen is unidentified. The data are from a study of shared clonotypes between healthy human individuals. Study findings and constraints: With few donors, the genetic and exposure-history diversity represented was limited. Naive subsets generally had larger estimated richness than memory subsets.

The table came from immunoSEQ multiplex PCR; TCRdb's copy has only in-frame clones and leaves some out. The repertoire includes millions of clones, more than 80% of them detected once, and under 0.15% sits in the top ten. Between the trimmed V and J ends, which lost 3 bases and 2 bases, there was a span of 17 bases. Looked up from germline, CDR1 is SGDLS and CDR2 is YYNGEE. The CDR3 is made up of 17 amino acids. The chain joins TRBV9 to TRBJ2-2, with D unclear. This clonotype was obtained from a man younger than 30 in good health. Sequencing used naive CD4+ T cells sorted from blood. Subset here: CD45RA+ positively selected. The CDR3 reads CASSDRRRPVNTGELFF. Here the CDR3 DNA reads TGTGCCAGCAGCGACCGACGCAGGCCTGTTAACACCGGGGAGCTGTTTTTT.